The T cell receptor (beta chain) under discussion was sequenced for a study of blood T cell repertoires in COVID-19 (dated by TCRdb to the early 2020s). Regarding the research as a whole: Samples from collaborators originated in the United States, Italy and Spain and spanned both the acute and convalescent phases of COVID-19. The prospective study material was composed of cDNA or gDNA derived from T cells, B-cell-depleted T cells, or PBMCs. Subjects who had been exposed to COVID-19, were actively infected with it, or had recovered from it provided the deeply sampled blood TCRbeta repertoires that made up the dataset. A freely available public database, intended as a resource for researchers studying the immune response to SARS-CoV-2, is where the repertoires were released. Samples were obtained from the ongoing ImmuneRACE study (first 160 participants) and from 1,254 subjects provided by 6 global collaborators. A de-identified subject ID, COVID-19 status, age in years and sex were almost always included in the sample metadata. HLA class I and class II types, where available, came from metadata supplied by the sample provider rather than from assay-based typing. General conclusions and limits of the study: The amount of clinical and demographic metadata varied by source and participant and was provided uncurated.

In the prospective study, participants were about 18 to 100 years old, resided in under 30 geographic areas of the United States, and were enrolled through a virtual design. To assign participants to cohorts, the prospective study relied on clinical history that participants themselves reported in a screening survey and a study questionnaire. Exposed participants had been in contact with someone with a PCR-confirmed or clinician-diagnosed COVID-19 case within 2 weeks of study entry. Mobile phlebotomists in the prospective study collected whole blood, serum and a nasopharyngeal or oropharyngeal swab from every participant. Over a roughly 2-month period, participants in the prospective study had the option of providing additional blood draws and questionnaires. Before DNA extraction, prospective study blood samples were shipped either frozen or at room temperature. The immunoSEQ Assay, a bias-controlled multiplex PCR, was used to amplify TCRbeta CDR3 regions from genomic DNA. Per the authors' processing: Within the assay, amplification of reference gene primers was used to estimate how many nucleated cells each sample contained. To quantify the absolute abundance of each unique TCRbeta CDR3 rearrangement, sequence reads were collapsed and filtered. For each sample, productive Simpson clonality was calculated as the square root of Simpson's diversity index over productive rearrangements. TCRdb retrieved this table from immuneACCESS and kept in-frame rearrangements only. Not all clones are present; in checked studies, unresolved V genes account for under half, and no reason is known for the remainder. V and J calls and clone size follow that table, whereas D and trimming were derived from the DNA. This sample has 200,000 to 250,000 clones in its table, and around 89% of those were observed once. The top ten constitute about 0.95% of the sample.

The germline V gene provides CDR1 MGHRA and CDR2 YSYEKL. From the cysteine through the phenylalanine, the CDR3 covers 18 amino acids. The DNA shown is the 54-base CDR3, in frame from base 1. Deletion took 2 bases off V and 0 bases off J, with a span of 17 bases between the germline ends. As for this clone: Its antigen is unknown. The sample holds no much larger clone one base away, and base qualities are not on file.

The specimen sequenced was PBMCs or T cells enriched from blood (not recorded which). The receptor was derived from a man between 50 and 59 years old who had been exposed to COVID-19. In this chain, TRBV4-1 is recombined with TRBJ2-1, with a weak D call of TRBD2 (6 bases match). This receptor has the CDR3 CASSQWRIAVSSYNEQFF. The sequenced DNA: TGCGCCAGCAGCCAATGGCGGATAGCGGTGAGCTCCTACAATGAGCAGTTCTTC.